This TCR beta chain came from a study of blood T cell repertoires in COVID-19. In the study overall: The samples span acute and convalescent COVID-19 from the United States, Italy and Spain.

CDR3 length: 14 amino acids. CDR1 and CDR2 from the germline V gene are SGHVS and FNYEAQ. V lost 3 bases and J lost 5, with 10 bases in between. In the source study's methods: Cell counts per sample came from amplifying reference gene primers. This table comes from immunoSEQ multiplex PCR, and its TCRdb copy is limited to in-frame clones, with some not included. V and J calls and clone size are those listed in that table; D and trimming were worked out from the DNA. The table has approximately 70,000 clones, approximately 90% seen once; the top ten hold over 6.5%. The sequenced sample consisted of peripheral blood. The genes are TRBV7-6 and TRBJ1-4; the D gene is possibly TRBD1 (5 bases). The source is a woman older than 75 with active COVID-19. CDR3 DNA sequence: TGTGCCAGCAGCTTTGGGGGGGTCAATGAAAAACTGTTTTTT. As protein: CASSFGGVNEKLFF.